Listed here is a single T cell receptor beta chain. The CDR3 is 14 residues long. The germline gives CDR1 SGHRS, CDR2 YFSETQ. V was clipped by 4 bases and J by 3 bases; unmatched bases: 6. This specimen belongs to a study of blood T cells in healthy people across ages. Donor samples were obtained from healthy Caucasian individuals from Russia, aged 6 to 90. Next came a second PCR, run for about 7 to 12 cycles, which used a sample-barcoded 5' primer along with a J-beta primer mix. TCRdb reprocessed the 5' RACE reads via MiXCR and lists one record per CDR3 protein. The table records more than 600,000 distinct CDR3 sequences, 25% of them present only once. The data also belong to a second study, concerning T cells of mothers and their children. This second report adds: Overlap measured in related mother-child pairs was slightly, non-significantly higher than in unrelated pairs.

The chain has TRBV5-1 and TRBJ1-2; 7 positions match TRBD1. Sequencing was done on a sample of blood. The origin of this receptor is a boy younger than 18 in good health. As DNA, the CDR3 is TGCGCCAGCAGCGCCACAGGGGATGACTATGGCTACACCTTC. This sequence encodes CASSATGDDYGYTF.